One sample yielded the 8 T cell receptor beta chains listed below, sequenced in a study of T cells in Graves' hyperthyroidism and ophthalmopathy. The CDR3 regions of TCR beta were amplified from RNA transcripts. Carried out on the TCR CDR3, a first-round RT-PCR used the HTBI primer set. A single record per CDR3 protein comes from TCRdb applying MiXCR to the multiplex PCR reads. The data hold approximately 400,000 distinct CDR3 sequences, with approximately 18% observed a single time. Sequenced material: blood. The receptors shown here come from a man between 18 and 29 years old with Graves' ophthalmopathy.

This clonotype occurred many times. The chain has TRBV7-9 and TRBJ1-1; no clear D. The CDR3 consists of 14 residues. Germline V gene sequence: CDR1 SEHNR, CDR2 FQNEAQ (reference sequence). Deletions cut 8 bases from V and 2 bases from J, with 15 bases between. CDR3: CASLRTPLNTEAFF. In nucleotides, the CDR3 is TGTGCCAGCTTGCGGACCCCCCTAAACACTGAAGCTTTCTTT. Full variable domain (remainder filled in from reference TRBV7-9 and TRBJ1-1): DTGVSQNPRHKITKRGQNVTFRCDPISEHNRLYWYRQTLGQGPEFLTYFQNEAQLEKSRLLSDRFSAERPKGSFSTLEIQRTEQGDSAMYLCASLRTPLNTEAFFGQGTRLTVV.

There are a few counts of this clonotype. The chain's CDR3 is CSASYFTGVPQETQYF. For the CDR3, the DNA is TGCAGTGCTTCTTACTTCACAGGGGTCCCACAAGAGACCCAGTACTTC. V gene TRBV20-1 combines with J gene TRBJ2-5; 7 bases agree with TRBD1. The CDR3 has 16 amino acids. V lost 5 bases, J lost 2 bases, and 14 bases stayed unmatched. Germline CDR1 and CDR2: DFQATT and SNEGSKA (reference sequence).

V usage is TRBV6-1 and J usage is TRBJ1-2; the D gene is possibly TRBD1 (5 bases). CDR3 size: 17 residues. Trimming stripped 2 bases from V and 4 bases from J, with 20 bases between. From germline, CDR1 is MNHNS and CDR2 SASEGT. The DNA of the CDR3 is TGTGCCAGCAGTGAAAGGCAGATAACCCCCGGGGGCTATGGCTACACCTTC. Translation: CASSERQITPGGYGYTF.

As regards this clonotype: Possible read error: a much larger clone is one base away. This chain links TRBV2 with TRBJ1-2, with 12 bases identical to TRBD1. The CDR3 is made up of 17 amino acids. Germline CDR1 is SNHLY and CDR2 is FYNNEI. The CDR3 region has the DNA TGTGCCAGCAGCCCTTTCGGGACAGGGGGCGCTTCCTATGGCCACACCTTC. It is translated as CASSPFGTGGASYGHTF. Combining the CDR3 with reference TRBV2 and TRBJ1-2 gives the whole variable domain EPEVTQTPSHQVTQMGQEVILRCVPISNHLYFYWYRQILGQKVEFLVSFYNNEISEKSEIFDDQFSVERPDGSNFTLKIRSTKLEDSAMYFCASSPFGTGGASYGHTFGSGTRLTVV.

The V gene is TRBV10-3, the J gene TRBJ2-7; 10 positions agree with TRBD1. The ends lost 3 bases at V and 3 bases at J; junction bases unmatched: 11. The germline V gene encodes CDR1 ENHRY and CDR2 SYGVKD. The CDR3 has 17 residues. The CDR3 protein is CAISDTSRDRGFYEQYF. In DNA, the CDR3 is TGTGCCATCAGTGATACGTCCCGGGACAGGGGATTCTACGAGCAGTACTTC.

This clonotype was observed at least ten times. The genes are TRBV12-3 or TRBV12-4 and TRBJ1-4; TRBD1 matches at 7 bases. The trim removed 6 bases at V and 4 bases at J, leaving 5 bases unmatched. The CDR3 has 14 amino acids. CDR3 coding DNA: TGTGCCAGCAGCATAGGGACAGATAATGAAAAACTGTTTTTT. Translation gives CASSIGTDNEKLFF.

The CDR3 DNA follows: TGTGCCATCAGGGAACAGGGTGGCCAGCCCCAGCATTTT. Translating gives CAIREQGGQPQHF. This chain links TRBV10-3 with TRBJ1-5, with D tentatively TRBD1 (6 bases). Germline CDR1 and CDR2: ENHRY and SYGVKD. The CDR3 has 13 amino acids. The ends were cut back, 6 bases at V and 7 bases at J, with 13 bases in the middle.

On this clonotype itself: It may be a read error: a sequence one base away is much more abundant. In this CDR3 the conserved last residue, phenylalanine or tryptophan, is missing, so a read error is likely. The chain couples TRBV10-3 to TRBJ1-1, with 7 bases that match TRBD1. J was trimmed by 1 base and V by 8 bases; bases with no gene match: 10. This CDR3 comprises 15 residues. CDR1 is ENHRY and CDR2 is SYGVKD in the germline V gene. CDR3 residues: CAIASGTETNTEAFL. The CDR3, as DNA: TGTGCCATCGCTTCCGGGACAGAGACGAACACTGAAGCTTTCCTT.